This T cell receptor beta chain was found in a study of T cell repertoires in cytomegalovirus infection. At the level of the study: In public TCR beta signatures, there were indications of both CMV infection and matching HLA type.

TCRdb redid the calling of the reads with MiXCR, one entry per CDR3 protein. Here the sample spans approximately 120,000 distinct CDR3 sequences, approximately 30% being singletons. Points from the study as a whole: The ex vivo response was dominated by HLA-C-restricted CMV-specific TCR beta clonotypes.

This clonotype showed up just a few times. Its antigen is still unknown. Sample: CD8+ T cells from cultured PBMCs, taken from culture after CMV antigen stimulation. This TCR was recovered from a human donor in good health (CMV status not recorded). Some clones in this sample may be carry-over from other donors' samples.

As DNA, the CDR3 is TGTGCCAGCAGCTTAAGCGCGGGGGGGCGTAATGAGCAGTTCTTC. Translating gives CASSLSAGGRNEQFF. V is TRBV7-9 and J is TRBJ2-1; TRBD2 matches 9 bases. The CDR3 runs 15 residues. V lost 2 bases, J lost 7 bases, and 6 bases stayed unmatched. Germline-derived CDR1 and CDR2 are SEHNR and FQNEAQ (reference sequence).